Presented here are 26 T cell receptor beta chains from one specimen sequenced in a study of post-analysis software for immune sequencing data. Overall study results and limits: There were about five TRBV segments more frequent in patients than controls, and TRBV5-6, TRBV5-1 and TRBV20-1 were among them.

Incorporated into the TCR beta cDNA libraries were unique molecular identifiers, which served to reduce PCR and sequencing biases. A single record per CDR3 protein comes from TCRdb applying MiXCR to the PCR reads. This sample has hundreds of thousands of distinct CDR3 sequences, with roughly 36% found just once. No antigens are known for them. Sample: blood. The receptors here all came from a girl aged 10 to 17 with multiple sclerosis.

The chain carries TRBV5-5 and TRBJ1-1; D ambiguous. Germline lookup yields CDR1 SGHKS and CDR2 YYEKEE (reference sequence). Between the trimmed V and J ends, which lost 4 bases and 4 bases, there was a span of 17 bases. There are 15 residues in the CDR3. In DNA form, the CDR3 reads TGTGCCAGCAGCCCACGACTAGGTAGGACCACTGAAGCTTTCTTT. Protein product: CASSPRLGRTTEAFF.

In its sample, this clonotype was seen a few times. The chain links TRBV7-2 to TRBJ2-3; no reliable D call. Germline V gives CDR1 SGHTA, CDR2 FQGNSA. Trimming cost V 5 bases and J 1 base, with 13 bases left between them. CDR3 length equals 15 residues. CDR3 region: CASSRPSSGTDTQYF. The CDR3 DNA reads as TGTGCCAGCAGCCGACCAAGCTCGGGCACAGATACGCAGTATTTT. The full variable domain, in which reference TRBV7-2 and TRBJ2-3 provide the parts outside the CDR3, is GAGVSQSPSNKVTEKGKDVELRCDPISGHTALYWYRQSLGQGLEFLIYFQGNSAPDKSGLPSDRFSAERTGGSVSTLTIQRTQQEDSAVYLCASSRPSSGTDTQYFGPGTRLTVL.

A few counts support this clonotype. The chain carries TRBV9 and TRBJ2-1; D possibly corresponds to TRBD1 (6 bases). V was cut by 0 bases and J by 8 bases, with 15 bases left in between. The germline CDR1 and CDR2 sequences are SGDLS and YYNGEE. CDR3 length: 15 amino acids. CDR3 loop: CASSVVWSSGDEQFF. In nucleotides, the CDR3 is TGTGCCAGCAGCGTAGTGTGGAGTTCAGGGGATGAGCAGTTCTTC.

V usage is TRBV20-1 and J usage is TRBJ2-7; 7 bases are a match to TRBD1. The CDR3 is 11 amino acids. The germline CDR1 and CDR2 sequences are DFQATT and SNEGSKA (reference sequence). V was clipped by 5 bases and J by 6 bases; unmatched bases: 4. The CDR3 nucleotides read TGCAGTGCTTCGAAGGGGGCCGAGCAGTACTTC. Translation: CSASKGAEQYF.

The genes are TRBV6-5 and TRBJ1-6; D remains unclear. Germline loops: CDR1 MNHEY, CDR2 SVGAGI. V dropped 2 bases and J dropped 6 bases, with 8 bases sitting between them. The CDR3 covers 14 residues. This CDR3 is CASSYLGFNSPLHF. In DNA, the CDR3 is TGTGCCAGCAGTTACCTTGGATTTAATTCACCCCTCCACTTT.

The table lists this clonotype with a few counts. V is TRBV5-5 and J is TRBJ2-5, with TRBD1 as a possible D gene (6 bases). The CDR3 is made up of 15 amino acids. Germline V gives CDR1 SGHKS, CDR2 YYEKEE (reference sequence). Deletions cut 2 bases from V and 1 base from J, with 12 bases between. The CDR3 is CASSFAGTSQETQYF. The CDR3, as DNA: TGTGCCAGCAGCTTCGCCGGGACATCCCAAGAGACCCAGTACTTC. Together with reference TRBV5-5 and TRBJ2-5, the CDR3 gives the full variable domain: DAGVTQSPTHLIKTRGQQVTLRCSPISGHKSVSWYQQVLGQGPQFIFQYYEKEERGRGNFPDRFSARQFPNYSSELNVNALLLGDSALYLCASSFAGTSQETQYFGPGTRLLVL.

This chain uses TRBV5-1 with TRBJ2-6; D might be TRBD2 (6 bases). Trimming removed 0 bases at V and 0 bases at J, with 10 bases between. The V gene's germline CDR1 is SGHRS and CDR2 YFSETQ. The CDR3 sequence is 17 residues long. The DNA for the CDR3 is TGCGCCAGCAGCTTGGCCGGGGGTTCCTCTGGGGCCAACGTCCTGACTTTC. Translated, it gives CASSLAGGSSGANVLTF.

The chain uses TRBV29-1 and TRBJ2-3, with unresolved D. The CDR3 spans 10 residues. V lost 7 bases and J 6 bases, leaving 8 bases between the germline ends. The germline gives CDR1 SQVTM, CDR2 ANQGSEA. In nucleotides, the CDR3 is TGCAGCGGTTTGGAGGATACGCAGTATTTT. As protein: CSGLEDTQYF.

This clonotype has more than one count but fewer than ten. V is TRBV12-3 or TRBV12-4 and J is TRBJ2-3, with D possibly matching TRBD2 (6 bases). This CDR3 contains 15 residues. Trimming stripped 7 bases from V and 1 base from J, with 15 bases between. CDR3 sequence (DNA): TGTGCCAGCACCTGGGGCGGGGTTCGCACAGATACGCAGTATTTT. Its translation is CASTWGGVRTDTQYF.

This clonotype was found many times. V and J are TRBV29-1 and TRBJ1-2, with D unresolved. This CDR3 has 13 residues. Trimming took off 4 bases at V and 1 base at J, with 10 bases between the two ends. Per the germline V gene, CDR1 is SQVTM and CDR2 is ANQGSEA. In DNA form, the CDR3 reads TGCAGCGTTGTTGGCGGGATTAACTATGGCTACACCTTC. Residues: CSVVGGINYGYTF.

This clonotype was seen ten or more times. J is TRBJ2-3 and V is TRBV7-9; D might be TRBD1 (5 bases). Trimming removed 3 bases from V and 0 bases from J, with 10 bases in between. Per germline, CDR1 SEHNR and CDR2 FQNEAQ (reference sequence). This CDR3 comprises 15 residues. CDR3 in amino acids: CASSFGGASTDTQYF. CDR3 nucleotide sequence: TGTGCCAGCAGCTTTGGTGGGGCGAGCACAGATACGCAGTATTTT.

Only a few counts were recorded for this clonotype. The chain uses TRBV4-1 and TRBJ1-1, with TRBD1 matching 9 bases. The CDR3 is made up of 16 amino acids. Germline V gene lookup returns CDR1 MGHRA and CDR2 YSYEKL. V lost 1 base and J lost 5; bases outside the gene matches: 8. CDR3 sequence reads: CASSQVPGQGATEAFF. The CDR3 DNA reads TGCGCCAGCAGCCAAGTCCCGGGACAGGGAGCGACTGAAGCTTTCTTT.

This clonotype was detected only a few times. V and J are TRBV7-6 and TRBJ1-1, with D tentatively TRBD1 (5 bases). The CDR3 length is 14 residues. Germline assignment: CDR1 SGHVS and CDR2 FNYEAQ. Deletions cut 1 base from V and 4 bases from J, with 10 bases between. CDR3: CASSLVGGSTEAFF. The CDR3 DNA reads as TGTGCCAGCAGCTTAGTCGGGGGGAGCACTGAAGCTTTCTTT.

The chain recombines TRBV10-3 with TRBJ2-1, with a tentative D call TRBD2 (7 bases). The J call may be incorrect, as the DNA end agrees better with TRBJ2-7. This CDR3 has 17 amino acids. Germline V gene lookup returns CDR1 ENHRY and CDR2 SYGVKD. The CDR3 reads CAISENKGGPSYNEQYF. The CDR3 DNA is TGTGCCATCAGTGAGAATAAGGGGGGGCCTTCCTACAATGAGCAGTACTTC.

This chain uses TRBV28 with TRBJ1-2, with D possibly being TRBD1 (5 bases). Germline lookup yields CDR1 MDHEN and CDR2 SYDVKM. Trimming stripped 2 bases from V and 6 bases from J, with 10 bases between. The CDR3 contains 13 residues. The CDR3 nucleotides read TGTGCCAGCAGTTTAGGCAGGGAGCATGGCTACACCTTC. Translated, it gives CASSLGREHGYTF.

This clonotype has just a few counts. The V call is TRBV29-1, the J call TRBJ2-7; no reliable D call. V shed 2 bases and J shed 3 bases, with 8 bases lying between them. The germline V gene encodes CDR1 SQVTM and CDR2 ANQGSEA. The CDR3 is 12 residues long. The CDR3 sequence is CSVESESYEQYF. CDR3 DNA sequence: TGCAGCGTTGAAAGTGAAAGCTACGAGCAGTACTTC.

The chain uses TRBV30 and TRBJ2-3; 12 bases align to TRBD2. Germline V CDR1 and CDR2: GTSNPN, SVGIG (reference sequence). J lost 6 bases, V lost 3 bases, and 4 bases had no gene match. The CDR3 has 14 residues. As DNA, the CDR3 is TGTGCCTGGAGACTAGCGGGGGGATCGGATACGCAGTATTTT. Amino acids: CAWRLAGGSDTQYF.

This clonotype was observed a few times. The genes are TRBV7-2 and TRBJ2-7, with D perhaps matching TRBD2 (5 bases). Germline V CDR1 and CDR2: SGHTA, FQGNSA. Deletions cut 6 bases from V and 3 bases from J, with 15 bases between. This CDR3 has 14 amino acids. CDR3 nucleotide sequence: TGTGCCAGCAGTTTCGGACGGGAATTCTACGAGCAGTACTTC. This encodes CASSFGREFYEQYF.

The chain employs TRBV4-3 and TRBJ2-7; D perhaps matches TRBD1 (6 bases). V gave up 0 bases and J gave up 1 base, with 13 bases separating them. The V gene's germline CDR1 is LGHNA and CDR2 YSLEER. CDR3 length equals 16 residues. The chain's CDR3 is CASSQDRTVGSYEQYF. The CDR3 DNA reads TGCGCCAGCAGCCAAGATAGGACAGTGGGGTCCTACGAGCAGTACTTC.

The table lists this clonotype with a few counts. The chain links TRBV2 to TRBJ1-6, with D uncertain. The CDR3 covers 14 residues. Trimming pared 7 bases from V and 2 bases from J, leaving 9 bases between. Germline V gene lookup returns CDR1 SNHLY and CDR2 FYNNEI. CDR3 region: CASTWTAYNSPLHF. The CDR3 DNA reads as TGTGCCAGCACTTGGACGGCCTATAATTCACCCCTCCACTTT.

The chain couples TRBV4-1 to TRBJ2-2; 8 bases map to TRBD1. Germline lookup yields CDR1 MGHRA and CDR2 YSYEKL. This CDR3 spans 15 amino acids. V lost 6 bases, J lost 1 base, and 4 bases stayed unmatched. In DNA, the CDR3 is TGCGCCAGCAGGGACAGGGTGAAGAACACCGGGGAGCTGTTTTTT. Its protein product is CASRDRVKNTGELFF.

The table lists this clonotype with a few counts. The chain couples TRBV11-2 to TRBJ2-5, with TRBD2 identical over 14 bases. This CDR3 comprises 16 residues. V shed 5 bases and J 5 bases; nucleotides not matched to a gene: 7. In germline, CDR1 is SGHAT, CDR2 FQNNGV. The CDR3 sequence is CASSPWTSGGRETQYF. CDR3 bases: TGTGCCAGCAGCCCGTGGACTAGCGGGGGGAGGGAGACCCAGTACTTC.

The chain is built from TRBV20-1 and TRBJ2-3; D is uncertain. The CDR3 consists of 13 residues. CDR1 and CDR2 (germline): DFQATT, SNEGSKA (reference sequence). V shed 6 bases and J shed 5 bases, with 15 bases lying between them. The CDR3 sequence: CSAGPQLRDTQYF. CDR3 in DNA: TGCAGTGCCGGGCCACAACTACGAGATACGCAGTATTTT.

CDR3 sequence: CASSHGLNQPQHF. For the CDR3, the DNA is TGTGCCAGCAGCCATGGGCTGAATCAGCCCCAGCATTTT. The V call is TRBV3-1, the J call TRBJ1-5; D remains unclear. The CDR3 totals 13 residues. Germline V gene sequence: CDR1 LGHDT, CDR2 YNNKEL (reference sequence). Trimming shortened V by 3 bases and J by 4 bases, and 7 bases separated the two germline ends.

V and J are TRBV6-2 or TRBV6-3 and TRBJ1-5; 8 bases align to TRBD1. The CDR3 covers 16 residues. Per germline, CDR1 MNHEY and CDR2 SVGEGT. V was pared by 4 bases and J by 11 bases, with 16 bases of the junction left unmatched. CDR3 nucleotides: TGTGCCAGCAGTTCGCAACTAAGGACAGGGCATTTGGCCCAGCATTTT. Its protein product is CASSSQLRTGHLAQHF.

This clonotype was seen a single time. The chain combines TRBV3-1 with TRBJ1-1, with 8 bases identical to TRBD1. Germline V gene data show CDR1 as LGHDT and CDR2 as YNNKEL (reference sequence). This CDR3 has 14 residues. J gave up 11 bases and V 0 bases, and 8 bases lay outside the gene matches. The CDR3 DNA reads TGTGCCAGCAGCCAAGATCTGAGACAGGGGAAGGCTTTCTTT. This codes for CASSQDLRQGKAFF.